The rows below give T cell receptor beta chains drawn from one sample of a study of beta chain features in type 1 diabetes. Data came from immunoSEQ multiplex PCR; TCRdb stores just in-frame clones and leaves some out. The data contain around 360,000 clones, roughly an eighth of them singletons. The material sequenced was naive CD4+ T cells from blood. The origin of the receptors is a woman aged 18-29 years with type 1 diabetes. Each CDR3 is given with its conserved first and last residue. D genes are given only for firm matches. Where a row states a size, it is once, few, many or the class of an expanded clone; other rows omit it.

D gene	J gene	clone size	CDR3 length	V gene	CDR3 DNA	CDR3 protein
-	TRBJ2-3	-	12	TRBV7-6	TGTGCCAGCAGCCCCGGACTCAATACGCAGTATTTT	CASSPGLNTQYF
-	TRBJ1-5	-	11	TRBV2	TGTGCCAGCAGCTGGGGGGGGCCCCAGCATTTT	CASSWGGPQHF
TRBD1	TRBJ1-2	few	15	TRBV6-5	TGTGCCAGCAGTTACTCAAGGGGGCGCCGCTATGGCTACACCTTC	CASSYSRGRRYGYTF
TRBD2	TRBJ2-1	few	12	TRBV19	TGTGGAACCGGGACTAGCGGGAGATCGGAGTTCTTC	CGTGTSGRSEFF
-	TRBJ2-3	few	15	TRBV6-1	TGTGCCAGCAGTGAAGACCAGGGAAGGTACGATACGCAGTATTTT	CASSEDQGRYDTQYF
TRBD1	TRBJ2-1	few	13	TRBV10-3	TGTGCCATCAGTGTACAGGGGAAGAATGAGCAGTTCTTC	CAISVQGKNEQFF
-	TRBJ2-1	-	16	TRBV25-1	TGTGCCAGCAGTGAATTTACTAGTTCTACTCTTAATGAGCAGTTCTTC	CASSEFTSSTLNEQFF
TRBD2	TRBJ2-7	few	16	TRBV14	TGTGCCAGCAGCCAAGATTATCAGCGGGAGCCCTACGAGCAGTACTTC	CASSQDYQREPYEQYF
TRBD1	TRBJ1-2	few	13	TRBV6-5	TGTGCCAGCAGCAAAGACAGGGACTATGGCTACACCTTC	CASSKDRDYGYTF
TRBD1	TRBJ2-2	-	16	TRBV5-4	TGTGCCAGCAGCATGGGACAGGGGGCTTTTAACGGGGAGCTGTTTTTT	CASSMGQGAFNGELFF
TRBD2	TRBJ2-1	-	16	TRBV27	TGTGCCAGCAGTCCTCAACGGGACTACTCTTACAATGAGCAGTTCTTC	CASSPQRDYSYNEQFF
TRBD1	TRBJ1-2	-	15	TRBV18	TGTGCCAGCTCACCACTAACGGACAGGGCCTATGGCTACACCTTC	CASSPLTDRAYGYTF
-	TRBJ2-3	few	12	TRBV6-5	TGTGCCTCGTCCCGGGGCACAGATACGCAGTATTTT	CASSRGTDTQYF
-	TRBJ2-1	few	13	TRBV7-2	TGTGCCAGCAGCTTAACGGGAGTTAATGAGCAGTTCTTC	CASSLTGVNEQFF
-	TRBJ2-1	-	12	TRBV10-3	TGTGCCATCAGGGGCACAGAAAATGAGCAGTTCTTC	CAIRGTENEQFF
-	TRBJ1-1	few	13	TRBV28	TGTGCCACCCTGGGCAGAATGAACACTGAAGCTTTCTTT	CATLGRMNTEAFF
-	TRBJ1-2	few	14	TRBV6-6	TGTGCCAGCAGCGGGGGGGGTTTGGGCTATGGCTACACCTTC	CASSGGGLGYGYTF
-	TRBJ2-1	few	16	TRBV5-4	TGTGCCAGCAAGGTAGGGGGCAGCGGGCCCTACAATGAGCAGTTCTTC	CASKVGGSGPYNEQFF
-	TRBJ2-7	-	17	TRBV5-6	TGTGCCAGCAGCTTGGCCTTGATGGGCAGGGGCTACGGCGAGCAGTACTTC	CASSLALMGRGYGEQYF
TRBD1	TRBJ2-6	-	20	TRBV4-3	TGCGCCAGCAGCCAAGATCATTTGGGACAGGTTATCTCTGGGGCCAACGTCCTGACTTTC	CASSQDHLGQVISGANVLTF